These T cell receptor beta chains were read from a single sample in a study of cytomegalovirus exposure and HLA in healthy donors. Produced via immunoSEQ multiplex PCR; TCRdb's table is partial and in-frame only. Among fewer than 120,000 clones listed, 89% were seen once. What was sequenced was PBMCs. The origin of the receptors is a woman aged 18-29 years in good health and CMV-seronegative. The CDR3 runs from the conserved cysteine through the conserved F or W. A D gene is named only where the DNA matches it firmly.

d_gene	v_gene	j_gene	CDR3aa	CDR3nt
TRBD1	TRBV19	TRBJ1-6	CASSGQGNSPLHF	TGTGCCAGTAGCGGACAGGGCAATTCACCCCTCCACTTT
TRBD1	TRBV11-2	TRBJ2-7	CASSSLGQVKYEQYF	TGTGCCAGCAGCTCATTAGGACAGGTCAAATACGAGCAGTACTTC
NA	TRBV4-2	TRBJ1-1	CASSQDGGGVTEAFF	TGTGCCAGCAGCCAAGATGGGGGAGGGGTTACTGAAGCTTTCTTT
NA	TRBV4-2	TRBJ2-6	CASSQDTGAGANVLTF	TGTGCCAGCAGCCAAGATACCGGGGCTGGGGCCAACGTCCTGACTTTC
TRBD1	TRBV5-4	TRBJ1-3	CASSLGQGAMGGNTIYF	TGTGCCAGCAGCTTGGGACAGGGGGCGATGGGAGGAAACACCATATATTTT
NA	TRBV5-6	TRBJ2-7	CASSLIPRGSYEQYF	TGTGCCAGCAGCTTGATTCCCCGGGGGTCCTACGAGCAGTACTTC
NA	TRBV2	TRBJ1-1	CASRGRGSTNTEAFF	TGTGCCAGCAGGGGGAGGGGCAGCACGAACACTGAAGCTTTCTTT
TRBD1	TRBV5-4	TRBJ2-7	CASSWGQGPYEQYF	TGTGCCAGCAGCTGGGGACAGGGCCCCTACGAGCAGTACTTC
TRBD2	TRBV11-2	TRBJ2-7	CASSSQTSGIYEQYF	TGTGCCAGCAGCTCCCAGACTAGCGGGATCTACGAGCAGTACTTC
NA	TRBV5-4	TRBJ1-2	CASRFWDINYGYTF	TGTGCCAGCAGATTCTGGGACATTAACTATGGCTACACCTTC
NA	TRBV20-1	TRBJ2-7	CSARQNYEQYF	TGCAGTGCTAGACAAAACTACGAGCAGTACTTC
NA	TRBV7-6	TRBJ2-6	CASSLGYGSGANVLTF	TGTGCCAGCAGCTTAGGGTACGGCTCTGGGGCCAACGTCCTGACTTTC
TRBD1	TRBV19	TRBJ1-5	CASSRDRGSSNQPQHF	TGTGCCAGTAGTAGAGACAGGGGAAGCAGCAATCAGCCCCAGCATTTT
NA	TRBV18	TRBJ1-4	CASSPRQADSNEKLFF	TGTGCCAGCTCACCGAGACAGGCCGACTCAAATGAAAAACTGTTTTTT
TRBD1	TRBV9	TRBJ2-3	CASSARQGTQYF	TGTGCCAGCAGCGCTCGACAGGGGACGCAGTATTTT
NA	TRBV19	TRBJ2-5	CASNAGSGETQYF	TGTGCCAGTAATGCGGGATCGGGAGAGACCCAGTACTTC
TRBD1	TRBV4-2	TRBJ1-5	CASSQEGQRSQPQHF	TGTGCCAGCAGCCAAGAGGGACAGCGTAGTCAGCCCCAGCATTTT
NA	TRBV7-9	TRBJ1-5	CASSIEAIQPQHF	TGTGCCAGCAGTATAGAGGCGATTCAGCCCCAGCATTTT
NA	TRBV20-1	TRBJ1-2	CSALGGVGYTF	TGCAGTGCTCTCGGCGGGGTTGGCTACACCTTC
NA	TRBV5-6	TRBJ1-2	CASSPAGGGGYTF	TGTGCCAGCAGCCCGGCGGGTGGAGGTGGCTACACCTTC
NA	TRBV28	TRBJ1-2	CASSFLGGNYGYTF	TGTGCCAGCAGTTTCTTGGGGGGTAACTATGGCTACACCTTC
NA	TRBV11-2	TRBJ2-7	CASSLAGQTYEQYF	TGTGCCAGCAGCTTAGCTGGCCAGACCTACGAGCAGTACTTC
NA	TRBV6-5	TRBJ2-6	CASSSGLSGANVLTF	TGTGCCAGCAGCTCTGGACTCTCTGGGGCCAACGTCCTGACTTTC
NA	TRBV2	TRBJ1-2	CASRALGTANYGYTF	TGTGCCAGCAGGGCACTAGGGACTGCGAACTATGGCTACACCTTC
TRBD1	TRBV28	TRBJ1-2	CASSPGGESHPYGYTF	TGTGCCAGCAGCCCAGGGGGCGAATCCCACCCCTATGGCTACACCTTC
NA	TRBV2	TRBJ2-5	CASSRLYSRETQYF	TGTGCCAGCAGCCGCCTCTACTCCCGGGAGACCCAGTACTTC
TRBD1	TRBV5-1	TRBJ2-5	CASSPGTGQSTETQYF	TGCGCCAGCAGCCCTGGGACAGGGCAATCGACAGAGACCCAGTACTTC